One and the same sample provided the 24 T cell receptor beta chains below, sequenced in a study of blood T cell repertoires in COVID-19. TCRdb's table, derived via immunoSEQ multiplex PCR, lists solely in-frame clones and lacks some. The sample lists some 190,000 clones, less than 90% occurring once. Sequenced: peripheral blood. The receptors were sampled from a man between 25 and 39 years old with acute or convalescent COVID-19.

The rearrangement links TRBV30 to TRBJ1-2; 7 nucleotides agree with TRBD1. Per the germline V gene, CDR1 is GTSNPN and CDR2 is SVGIG (reference sequence). The CDR3 is 13 residues long. Trimming at V came to 3 bases and at J to 2 bases, leaving 3 bases not matched to a gene. This CDR3 reads CAWRGQRNYGYTF. The DNA of the CDR3 is TGTGCCTGGAGGGGACAGCGAAACTATGGCTACACCTTC.

This chain uses TRBV15 with TRBJ1-6; tentative D call: TRBD1 (5 bases). The V end was cut by 1 base, the J end by 8 bases, with 6 bases between. Germline V lookup: CDR1 LNHNV, CDR2 YYDKDF (reference sequence). There are 13 residues in the CDR3. The CDR3 protein is CATSRVQDSPLHF. The CDR3 nucleotides are TGTGCCACCAGCAGAGTACAGGATTCACCCCTCCACTTT.

This clone was seen only a few times. The rearrangement joins TRBV19 to TRBJ1-5; 8 bases are shared with TRBD1. Losses at the gene ends were 5 bases for V and 3 bases for J; bases not matched to a gene: 3. The CDR3 has 14 residues. The germline CDR1 and CDR2 sequences are LNHDA and SQIVND (reference sequence). CDR3 region: CASSDRGYNQPQHF. As DNA, the CDR3 is TGTGCCAGTAGTGACAGGGGATACAATCAGCCCCAGCATTTT. The variable domain in full, completed from reference TRBV19 and TRBJ1-5, reads DGGITQSPKYLFRKEGQNVTLSCEQNLNHDAMYWYRQDPGQGLRLIYYSQIVNDFQKGDIAEGYSVSREKKESFPLTVTSAQKNPTAFYLCASSDRGYNQPQHFGDGTRLSIL.

The chain recombines TRBV6-1 with TRBJ2-3, with 9 bases identical to TRBD2. Germline V CDR1 and CDR2: MNHNS, SASEGT. CDR3 length equals 17 residues. The V segment lost 2 bases and the J segment 0 bases; nucleotides outside the gene matches: 6. The CDR3 nucleotides are TGTGCCAGCAGTGAAAAGGGACTAGCCATTAGCACAGATACGCAGTATTTT. This encodes CASSEKGLAISTDTQYF.

The CDR3 region has the DNA TGTGCCAGCAGGGGAGACAGGAGCTTCCAAGAGACCCAGTACTTC. Translating gives CASRGDRSFQETQYF. J is TRBJ2-5 and V is TRBV6-5, with a weak D call TRBD1 (6 bases). Per germline, CDR1 MNHEY and CDR2 SVGAGI. The length of the CDR3 is 15 residues. V lost 6 bases and J 1 base, leaving 15 bases between the germline ends.

V is TRBV28 and J is TRBJ1-2, with 9 nucleotides matching TRBD1. CDR3 length equals 14 residues. Per germline, CDR1 MDHEN and CDR2 SYDVKM. J was trimmed by 7 bases and V by 5 bases; bases with no gene match: 8. The chain's CDR3 is CASSPGTGFGGYTF. CDR3 bases: TGTGCCAGCAGTCCGGGGACAGGGTTTGGTGGCTACACCTTC.

The chain carries TRBV2 and TRBJ1-1, with no clear D. This CDR3 has 13 amino acids. From germline, CDR1 is SNHLY and CDR2 FYNNEI. Trimming took off 0 bases at V and 6 bases at J, with 8 bases between the two ends. In DNA form, the CDR3 reads TGTGCCAGCAGTGAAGCGCTTCAGGCTGAAGCTTTCTTT. It translates to CASSEALQAEAFF.

This clone was observed once. The identical CDR3 is also encoded by other nucleotide sequences in the sample. V usage is TRBV5-1 and J usage is TRBJ1-5; D remains unclear. V dropped 0 bases and J dropped 0 bases, with 7 bases sitting between them. CDR1 and CDR2 (germline): SGHRS, YFSETQ. This CDR3 comprises 15 residues. The CDR3 reads CASSLAGNSNQPQHF. In DNA form, the CDR3 reads TGCGCCAGCAGCTTGGCGGGGAATAGCAATCAGCCCCAGCATTTT.

This chain's CDR3 is CASSQDWGSQETQYF. DNA of the CDR3: TGCGCCAGCAGCCAAGATTGGGGCAGCCAAGAGACCCAGTACTTC. V usage is TRBV4-1 and J usage is TRBJ2-5, with a tentative D call TRBD1 (5 bases). CDR1 is MGHRA, CDR2 YSYEKL, per germline. The CDR3 length is 15 residues. The ends were cut back, 0 bases at V and 1 base at J, with 9 bases in the middle.

V usage is TRBV12-3 or TRBV12-4 and J usage is TRBJ1-4; TRBD1 matches 7 bases. Trimming cost V 6 bases and J 8 bases; bases outside gene matches: 6. The CDR3 has 13 amino acids. CDR3 in amino acids: CASRRGTEEKLFF. For the CDR3, the DNA is TGTGCCAGCAGACGGGGGACAGAAGAAAAACTGTTTTTT.

This sequence joins TRBV4-1 and TRBJ2-5, with D maybe TRBD2 (5 bases). Germline CDR1 MGHRA, CDR2 YSYEKL. The V end was cut by 2 bases, the J end by 2 bases, with 12 bases between. The CDR3 totals 15 residues. The DNA of the CDR3 is TGCGCCAGCAGCCAACCGGGGAGAGCTCAAGAGACCCAGTACTTC. Translating gives CASSQPGRAQETQYF.

The genes are TRBV10-2 and TRBJ1-5; 8 bases are shared with TRBD1. J lost 2 bases, V lost 6 bases, and 6 bases had no gene match. This CDR3 region has 15 residues. Germline lookup yields CDR1 WSHSY and CDR2 SAAADI. The CDR3 sequence: CASSGQGRGNQPQHF. In nucleotides, the CDR3 is TGCGCCAGCAGCGGACAGGGACGTGGCAATCAGCCCCAGCATTTT.

The chain joins TRBV4-1 to TRBJ2-1; TRBD2 might be the D (7 bases). Deletions cut 5 bases from V and 5 bases from J, with 19 bases between. Looked up from germline, CDR1 is MGHRA and CDR2 is YSYEKL. The CDR3 covers 16 residues. CDR3 sequence (DNA): TGCGCCAGCAGCGAAAGGGGGGCGGGGGCTAACAATGAGCAGTTCTTC. It codes for CASSERGAGANNEQFF.

This chain joins TRBV7-8 and TRBJ2-1; no clear D gene. Per the germline V gene, CDR1 is SGHVS and CDR2 is FQNEAQ. V was trimmed by 5 bases and J by 9 bases, leaving 8 bases between them. The CDR3 loop spans 11 amino acids. CDR3 nucleotide sequence: TGTGCCAGCAGCGTCACGGGTGAGCAGTTCTTC. Translating gives CASSVTGEQFF. Complete variable domain (other parts from reference TRBV7-8 and TRBJ2-1): GAGVSQSPRYKVAKRGQDVALRCDPISGHVSLFWYQQALGQGPEFLTYFQNEAQLDKSGLPSDRFFAERPEGSVSTLKIQRTQQEDSAVYLCASSVTGEQFFGPGTRLTVL.

This chain joins TRBV7-3 and TRBJ2-2; TRBD2 matches at 14 bases. The CDR3 sequence is 19 residues long. Trimming removed 3 bases from V and 2 bases from J; junction bases left unmatched: 8. CDR1 is SGHTA, CDR2 FQGTGA, per germline. The CDR3, as DNA: TGTGCCAGCAGCTTGCGAAAAGGACTAGCGGGAGGAAACACCGGGGAGCTGTTTTTT. This codes for CASSLRKGLAGGNTGELFF. The complete variable domain, with remaining parts taken from reference TRBV7-3 and TRBJ2-2, reads GAGVSQTPSNKVTEKGKYVELRCDPISGHTALYWYRQSLGQGPEFLIYFQGTGAADDSGLPNDRFFAVRPEGSVSTLKIQRTERGDSAVYLCASSLRKGLAGGNTGELFFGEGSRLTVL.

The V gene is TRBV2, the J gene TRBJ2-3; 7 bases are a match to TRBD1. The CDR3 is 15 amino acids. The V and J ends lost 4 bases and 3 bases, in that order; junction bases with no gene match: 7. CDR1 SNHLY and CDR2 FYNNEI come from the germline V gene. CDR3 in amino acids: CASSGQGIPTDTQYF. The CDR3 DNA is TGTGCCAGCAGTGGACAGGGAATCCCGACAGATACGCAGTATTTT.

The chain links TRBV19 to TRBJ1-2, with TRBD1 matching 8 bases. Germline lookup yields CDR1 LNHDA and CDR2 SQIVND (reference sequence). The CDR3 runs to 15 residues. Trimming removed 3 bases from V and 1 base from J; junction bases left unmatched: 4. The CDR3 here is CASSMHDRGNYGYTF. For the CDR3, the DNA is TGTGCCAGTAGTATGCACGACAGGGGTAACTATGGCTACACCTTC.

J is TRBJ1-4 and V is TRBV5-1, with D perhaps matching TRBD1 (6 bases). Germline CDR1 SGHRS, CDR2 YFSETQ. Trimming stripped 0 bases from V and 8 bases from J, with 20 bases between. CDR3 length equals 17 residues. The CDR3 sequence is CASSLGVSQGLREKLFF. The CDR3 nucleotides are TGCGCCAGCAGCTTGGGGGTTTCTCAGGGGTTGCGGGAAAAACTGTTTTTT.

The V and J genes are TRBV11-2 and TRBJ2-7, with TRBD2 identical over 7 bases. Germline V gene sequence: CDR1 SGHAT, CDR2 FQNNGV. This CDR3 is built from 15 residues. V lost 6 bases to trimming and J lost 0 bases; unmatched junction nucleotides: 8. This CDR3 reads CASSPSLAVSYEQYF. The CDR3 nucleotides read TGTGCCAGCAGTCCGAGTCTAGCGGTCTCCTACGAGCAGTACTTC. The variable domain in full, with the rest retrieved from reference TRBV11-2 and TRBJ2-7, is EAGVAQSPRYKIIEKRQSVAFWCNPISGHATLYWYQQILGQGPKLLIQFQNNGVVDDSQLPKDRFSAERLKGVDSTLKIQPAKLEDSAVYLCASSPSLAVSYEQYFGPGTRLTVT.

The rearrangement joins TRBV7-3 to TRBJ1-1, with a weak D call TRBD1 (6 bases). The CDR3 is made up of 15 amino acids. V was cut by 2 bases and J by 2 bases, with 12 bases left in between. From germline, CDR1 is SGHTA and CDR2 FQGTGA. CDR3 region: CASSLYGGLNTEAFF. In DNA form, the CDR3 reads TGTGCCAGCAGCTTATACGGGGGGCTTAACACTGAAGCTTTCTTT.

As concerns this clone: Compared with germline, one end of the junction differs, possibly owing to a read error. CDR3 sequence reads: CASSWGGNNSLLHF. DNA for the CDR3: TGTGCCAGCAGCTGGGGAGGAAATAATTCACTCCTCCACTTT. V and J are TRBV7-8 and TRBJ1-6; D not certain. Germline loops: CDR1 SGHVS, CDR2 FQNEAQ. The CDR3 totals 14 residues.

The chain employs TRBV5-1 and TRBJ1-2; the D is unclear. V dropped 4 bases and J dropped 4 bases, with 11 bases sitting between them. This CDR3 is built from 13 residues. Germline assignment: CDR1 SGHRS and CDR2 YFSETQ. The CDR3 DNA reads as TGCGCCAGCAGCGACCCGGGGTTCTATGGCTACACCTTC. Translation gives CASSDPGFYGYTF. The full variable domain, with the rest looked up from reference TRBV5-1 and TRBJ1-2, is KAGVTQTPRYLIKTRGQQVTLSCSPISGHRSVSWYQQTPGQGLQFLFEYFSETQRNKGNFPGRFSGRQFSNSRSEMNVSTLELGDSALYLCASSDPGFYGYTFGSGTRLTVV.

This clone has a single count. The V call is TRBV19, the J call TRBJ2-1; 7 nucleotides agree with TRBD1. The CDR3 contains 14 residues. V lost 7 bases, J lost 2 bases, and 5 bases stayed unmatched. Germline V gene sequence: CDR1 LNHDA, CDR2 SQIVND (reference sequence). The CDR3, as DNA: TGTGCCAGTAATAGGGGACAGCCCTACAATGAGCAGTTCTTC. Translating gives CASNRGQPYNEQFF.

The rearrangement links TRBV27 to TRBJ2-3, with 8 bases aligning to TRBD2. Looked up from germline, CDR1 is MNHEY and CDR2 is SMNVEV (reference sequence). This CDR3 is built from 19 residues. Losses at the gene ends were 2 bases for V and 3 bases for J; bases not matched to a gene: 16. The CDR3 loop is CASSLIGVLREGRTDTQYF. The DNA for the CDR3 is TGTGCCAGCAGTTTAATAGGGGTTCTCCGGGAGGGCAGGACAGATACGCAGTATTTT.